These T cell receptor beta chains were read from a single sample in a study of beta chain features in type 1 diabetes. Assay used: immunoSEQ multiplex PCR; TCRdb lists only in-frame clones, some missing. The sample holds about 360,000 clones; around an eighth are singletons and the top ten take 0.017%. The sample was naive CD4+ T cells from blood. These receptors originate from a young man in good health. Both conserved end residues are part of each CDR3. D genes are given only for firm matches. Size values are once, few and many counts, or a class for expanded clones, and some rows have none.

TRBD1	.	TRBV7-9	TRBJ2-7	TGTGCCAGCAGCTATCGACAGGGTCACAGCTACGAGCAGTACTTC	CASSYRQGHSYEQYF
TRBD1	few	TRBV7-2	TRBJ2-7	TGTGCCAGCAGCTTAGGAGGGACAGGGGCTTTCGAGCAGTACTTC	CASSLGGTGAFEQYF
.	.	TRBV6-4	TRBJ1-5	TGTGCCAGCAGTCCGGGACTCAATCAGCCCCAGCATTTT	CASSPGLNQPQHF
.	.	TRBV7-6	TRBJ2-5	TGTGCCAGCACCTCTCTTAGTCCTGAGACCCAGTACTTC	CASTSLSPETQYF
.	.	TRBV5-1	TRBJ1-2	TGCGCCAGCAGCTTGGATCTGGTGGAGTTCTTC	CASSLDLVEFF
.	.	TRBV7-2	TRBJ2-1	TGTGCCAGCAGCGTTTATGGCACACACAATGAGCAGTTCTTC	CASSVYGTHNEQFF
.	few	TRBV30	TRBJ1-4	TGTGCCTGGAGTACAGGCGGAAAACTGTTTTTT	CAWSTGGKLFF
TRBD2	few	TRBV9	TRBJ2-2	TGTGCCAGCAGCGTAGGTCCTAGCGGGCTCGGGGAGCTGTTTTTT	CASSVGPSGLGELFF
TRBD2	.	TRBV7-7	TRBJ2-3	TGTGCTAGCAGCTTGGGGACTAGCGGGACAGATACGCAGTATTTT	CASSLGTSGTDTQYF
.	.	TRBV5-6	TRBJ2-5	TGTGCCAGCAGCTCCCTCGACAGGTCGTACCAAGAGACCCAGTACTTC	CASSSLDRSYQETQYF
.	.	TRBV7-9	TRBJ1-2	TGTGCCAGCAGCTTACAGGGTGGCTACACCTTC	CASSLQGGYTF
.	few	TRBV27	TRBJ2-6	TGTGCCAGCAGTCAAAACAGGGACGGGGCCAACGTCCTGACTTTC	CASSQNRDGANVLTF
.	few	TRBV7-2	TRBJ2-1	TGTGCCAGCAGCTTAACGGGGGATATACGAGGAGAGCAGTTCTTC	CASSLTGDIRGEQFF
TRBD2	.	TRBV5-1	TRBJ2-1	TGCGCCAGCAGCTTGTGGGGAGCGGGAGGGGGCGTCGATGAGCAGTTCTTC	CASSLWGAGGGVDEQFF
TRBD1	.	TRBV6-5	TRBJ1-2	TGTGCCAGCAGTCGGACAGGGAACTATGGCTACACCTTC	CASSRTGNYGYTF
.	few	TRBV21-1	TRBJ2-7	TGTGCCAGCAGCAAATCCCCTAGTCACCACGAGCAGTACTTC	CASSKSPSHHEQYF
TRBD1	.	TRBV7-2	TRBJ2-5	TGTGCCAGCAGCTTAGCGCCGAACAGGGGGGAGACCCAGTACTTC	CASSLAPNRGETQYF
.	.	TRBV7-9	TRBJ1-1	TGTGCCAGCAGCTTAATGAGGACTGAAGCTTTCTTT	CASSLMRTEAFF
.	few	TRBV18	TRBJ1-5	TGTGCCAGCTCACCAGGGGAGAATCAGCCCCAGCATTTT	CASSPGENQPQHF
.	few	TRBV4-2	TRBJ2-7	TGTGCCAGCAGCCAAGGTGATAGGAGGGGCGGGTACGAGCAGTACTTC	CASSQGDRRGGYEQYF
TRBD1	few	TRBV28	TRBJ2-7	TGTGCCAGCAGTTTGCAGGGGGCGCGGTACGAGCAGTACTTC	CASSLQGARYEQYF
TRBD2	.	TRBV19	TRBJ2-1	TGTGCCAGTACCGCGAGGACTAGCGGGAGAATCGGGTACAATGAGCAGTTCTTC	CASTARTSGRIGYNEQFF